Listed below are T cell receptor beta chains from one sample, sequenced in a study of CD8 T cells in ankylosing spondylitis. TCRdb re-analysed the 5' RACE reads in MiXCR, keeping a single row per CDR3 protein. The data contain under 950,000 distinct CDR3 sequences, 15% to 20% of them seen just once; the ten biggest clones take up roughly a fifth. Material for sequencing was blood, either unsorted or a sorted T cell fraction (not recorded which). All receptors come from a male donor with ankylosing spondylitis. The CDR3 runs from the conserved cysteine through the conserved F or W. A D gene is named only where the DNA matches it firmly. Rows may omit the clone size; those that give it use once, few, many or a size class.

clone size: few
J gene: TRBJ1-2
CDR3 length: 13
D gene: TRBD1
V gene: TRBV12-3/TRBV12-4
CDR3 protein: CASSFGQGRSYTF
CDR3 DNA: TGTGCCAGCAGTTTTGGACAGGGTAGGAGCTACACCTTC

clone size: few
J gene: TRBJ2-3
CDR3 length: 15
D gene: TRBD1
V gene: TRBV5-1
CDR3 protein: CASSLVGQSTDTQYF
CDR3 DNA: TGCGCCAGCAGCTTGGTGGGACAGAGCACAGATACGCAGTATTTT

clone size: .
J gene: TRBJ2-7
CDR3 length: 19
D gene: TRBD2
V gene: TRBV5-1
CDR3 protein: CASRLAGTSGPRLSYEQYF
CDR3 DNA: TGCGCCAGCAGGTTAGCCGGGACTAGCGGTCCTAGGCTCTCCTACGAGCAGTACTTC

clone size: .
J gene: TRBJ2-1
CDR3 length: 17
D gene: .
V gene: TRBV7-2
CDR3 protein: CASSLRWSTGDYNEQFF
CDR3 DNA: TGTGCCAGCAGCTTAAGATGGTCAACGGGGGATTACAATGAGCAGTTCTTC

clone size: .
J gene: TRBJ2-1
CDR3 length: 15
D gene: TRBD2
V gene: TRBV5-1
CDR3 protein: CASSYRLAGDNEQFF
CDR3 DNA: TGCGCCAGCAGCTATAGACTAGCGGGGGACAATGAGCAGTTCTTC

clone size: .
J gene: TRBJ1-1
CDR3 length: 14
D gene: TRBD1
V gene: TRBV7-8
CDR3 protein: CASSPQGDRGRAFF
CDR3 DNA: TGTGCCAGCAGCCCCCAGGGGGATAGGGGGCGGGCTTTCTTT

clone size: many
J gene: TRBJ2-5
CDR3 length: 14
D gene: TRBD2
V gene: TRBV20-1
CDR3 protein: CSARLGLAVETQYF
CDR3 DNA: TGCAGTGCTAGGTTGGGACTAGCGGTGGAGACCCAGTACTTC

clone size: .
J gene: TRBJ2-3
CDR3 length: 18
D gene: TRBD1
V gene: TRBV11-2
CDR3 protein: CASSYAGTGSGYTDTQYF
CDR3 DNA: TGTGCCAGCAGCTACGCCGGGACAGGGAGCGGTTACACAGATACGCAGTATTTT

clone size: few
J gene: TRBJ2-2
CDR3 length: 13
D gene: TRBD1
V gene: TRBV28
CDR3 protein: CATRTGVTGELFF
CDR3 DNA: TGTGCCACCCGGACAGGGGTCACCGGGGAGCTGTTTTTT

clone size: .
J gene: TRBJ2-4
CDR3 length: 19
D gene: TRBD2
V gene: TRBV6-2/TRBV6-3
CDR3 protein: CASSYQGPSGTVAKNIQYF
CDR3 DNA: TGTGCCAGCAGTTACCAGGGGCCTAGCGGGACGGTAGCCAAAAACATTCAGTACTTC

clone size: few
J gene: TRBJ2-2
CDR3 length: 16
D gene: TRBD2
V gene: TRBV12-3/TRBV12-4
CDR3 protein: CASSFGLAGLVGELFF
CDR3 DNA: TGTGCCAGCAGTTTCGGGCTAGCGGGATTGGTCGGGGAGCTGTTTTTT